The rows below give T cell receptor beta chains drawn from one sample of a study of cytomegalovirus exposure and HLA in healthy donors. The protocol was immunoSEQ multiplex PCR, while the TCRdb copy is restricted to in-frame clones and leaves out a portion. The sample carries tens of thousands of clones, approximately 90% recorded once. Sample: PBMCs. These receptors all come from a man aged 18 to 29 in good health and CMV-seronegative. The CDR3 runs from the conserved cysteine through the conserved F or W. A D gene is named only where the DNA matches it firmly. Clone sizes are given selectively: once, few, many, or a class where the clone is expanded.

.	TRBV4-2	TRBD2	TRBJ2-3	CASSQAAGVWDTQYF	TGTGCCAGCAGCCAAGCAGCGGGGGTTTGGGATACGCAGTATTTT
.	TRBV6-5	TRBD2	TRBJ2-7	CASRYSGGPIYEQYF	TGTGCCAGCAGGTACAGCGGGGGGCCCATCTACGAGCAGTACTTC
.	TRBV5-1	TRBD1	TRBJ2-7	CASSLAGQGYQYF	TGCGCCAGCAGCTTGGCCGGACAGGGTTATCAGTACTTC
.	TRBV5-1	TRBD2	TRBJ2-3	CASSSGLADNTQYF	TGCGCCAGCAGCTCCGGACTAGCAGACAATACGCAGTATTTT
.	TRBV11-3	TRBD2	TRBJ2-1	CASSRGSSGGHEQFF	TGTGCCAGCAGCCGGGGGTCTAGCGGGGGCCATGAGCAGTTCTTC
.	TRBV29-1	.	TRBJ1-4	CSVVGGRGEKLFF	TGCAGCGTGGTGGGGGGGCGGGGTGAAAAACTGTTTTTT
.	TRBV10-3	.	TRBJ2-1	CAISESTTEQFF	TGTGCCATCAGTGAGTCCACTACCGAGCAGTTCTTC
.	TRBV6-1	.	TRBJ2-7	CASSEGTKAIYEQYF	TGTGCCAGCAGTGAAGGGACAAAGGCTATCTACGAGCAGTACTTC
.	TRBV9	TRBD2	TRBJ2-5	CASSRRGGHQETQYF	TGTGCCAGCAGCCGACGGGGGGGTCACCAAGAGACCCAGTACTTC
.	TRBV18	.	TRBJ1-3	CASSPTESGNTIYF	TGTGCCAGCTCGCCCACAGAGTCTGGAAACACCATATATTTT
.	TRBV11-3	.	TRBJ2-1	CASSPGTSDEQFF	TGTGCCAGCAGCCCTGGGACTTCAGATGAGCAGTTCTTC
.	TRBV2	.	TRBJ1-1	CASSRDFRGLNTEAFF	TGTGCCAGCAGCCGGGACTTTCGAGGATTGAACACTGAAGCTTTCTTT
.	TRBV6-1	TRBD1	TRBJ1-2	CASSGGQGANYGYTF	TGTGCCAGCAGTGGGGGACAGGGGGCTAACTATGGCTACACCTTC
.	TRBV7-9	TRBD2	TRBJ2-7	CASSSLAGGPHEQYF	TGTGCCAGCAGCTCACTAGCGGGAGGGCCCCACGAGCAGTACTTC
.	TRBV14	TRBD1	TRBJ1-2	CASSQGGGGYGYTF	TGTGCCAGCAGCCAAGGAGGGGGCGGCTATGGCTACACCTTC
.	TRBV7-9	TRBD1	TRBJ1-1	CASSKWDRDGTEAFF	TGTGCCAGCAGCAAATGGGACAGGGATGGCACTGAAGCTTTCTTT
.	TRBV19	.	TRBJ2-7	CASSLTGNTAYEQYF	TGTGCCAGTAGTCTCACAGGGAATACTGCCTACGAGCAGTACTTC
.	TRBV29-1	TRBD1	TRBJ1-1	CSVEGTGEGDTEAFF	TGCAGCGTTGAGGGGACAGGGGAGGGGGACACTGAAGCTTTCTTT
.	TRBV14	TRBD2	TRBJ2-7	CASSQTSGSYEQYF	TGTGCCAGCAGCCAGACTAGCGGGAGTTACGAGCAGTACTTC
.	TRBV5-5	TRBD2	TRBJ2-7	CASSLLAGTYEQYF	TGTGCCAGCAGCTTGCTAGCGGGGACCTACGAGCAGTACTTC
.	TRBV19	TRBD1	TRBJ1-4	CASSTGGEKLFF	TGTGCCAGTAGTACAGGGGGAGAAAAACTGTTTTTT
.	TRBV14	TRBD2	TRBJ2-4	CASSPSGGAHIQYF	TGTGCCAGCAGCCCGAGCGGGGGGGCCCACATTCAGTACTTC
.	TRBV7-2	.	TRBJ1-3	CASSLGPSTSGNTIYF	TGTGCCAGCAGCTTAGGTCCAAGCACCTCTGGAAACACCATATATTTT
.	TRBV19	.	TRBJ1-1	CASSIGMNTEAFF	TGTGCCAGTAGTATCGGGATGAACACTGAAGCTTTCTTT
.	TRBV28	.	TRBJ2-2	CASSAVRAGINTGELFF	TGTGCCAGCAGCGCCGTGCGGGCAGGCATTAACACCGGGGAGCTGTTTTTT
.	TRBV5-6	TRBD1	TRBJ2-2	CASSLVTWTGGAGTGELFF	TGTGCCAGCAGCTTGGTAACATGGACAGGGGGCGCGGGCACCGGGGAGCTGTTTTTT
.	TRBV7-2	.	TRBJ2-6	CASSLGQATGANVLTF	TGTGCCAGCAGCTTAGGCCAGGCAACTGGGGCCAACGTCCTGACTTTC
few	TRBV28	TRBD2	TRBJ2-7	CASSLELAGGTISYEQYF	TGTGCCAGCAGTTTGGAGCTAGCGGGAGGTACCATCTCCTACGAGCAGTACTTC
.	TRBV7-3	TRBD1	TRBJ2-3	CASSSGQGPDTQYF	TGTGCCAGCAGCTCCGGACAGGGACCAGATACGCAGTATTTT
.	TRBV10-3	TRBD2	TRBJ2-1	CAIKRLAGGSAAKNEQFF	TGTGCCATCAAAAGACTAGCGGGAGGGTCCGCCGCTAAAAATGAGCAGTTCTTC
.	TRBV5-6	.	TRBJ2-2	CASSLWRGGELFF	TGTGCCAGCAGCTTGTGGAGGGGCGGGGAGCTGTTTTTT
.	TRBV19	TRBD1	TRBJ1-1	CASTRQGFNTEAFF	TGTGCCAGTACCCGACAGGGCTTTAACACTGAAGCTTTCTTT
.	TRBV28	.	TRBJ2-3	CASSLFGDTQYF	TGTGCCAGCAGTTTATTCGGGGATACGCAGTATTTT
.	TRBV9	TRBD2	TRBJ2-2	CASSVATSGGTHHTGELFF	TGTGCCAGCAGCGTAGCTACTAGCGGGGGGACTCATCACACCGGGGAGCTGTTTTTT
.	TRBV4-2	.	TRBJ2-2	CASSQGVGKNTGELFF	TGTGCCAGCAGCCAAGGCGTCGGGAAGAACACCGGGGAGCTGTTTTTT
.	TRBV5-1	TRBD1	TRBJ2-7	CASSGGQGVYEQYF	TGCGCCAGCAGCGGAGGACAGGGCGTCTACGAGCAGTACTTC
once	TRBV7-6	TRBD1	TRBJ1-1	CASSLGDSLNTEAFF	TGTGCCAGCAGCTTAGGGGACAGTTTGAACACTGAAGCTTTCTTT
.	TRBV9	.	TRBJ2-4	CASSVDTSPQYF	TGTGCCAGCAGCGTAGATACTAGTCCACAGTACTTC
.	TRBV7-2	.	TRBJ1-1	CASSRWEAMNTEAFF	TGTGCCAGCAGCCGGTGGGAGGCTATGAACACTGAAGCTTTCTTT
.	TRBV5-6	TRBD1	TRBJ1-2	CASSPTGEVWGYTF	TGTGCCAGCAGCCCGACAGGGGAGGTGTGGGGCTACACCTTC
few	TRBV6-6	.	TRBJ2-1	CASGGEDSYNEQFF	TGTGCCAGCGGAGGGGAGGACTCCTACAATGAGCAGTTCTTC
.	TRBV9	TRBD2	TRBJ2-1	CASSVGLGTSPNEQFF	TGTGCCAGCAGCGTCGGACTCGGGACTAGCCCCAATGAGCAGTTCTTC
.	TRBV6-5	TRBD1	TRBJ1-2	CASSTGTGIYGYTF	TGTGCCAGCAGCACCGGGACAGGAATCTATGGCTACACCTTC
.	TRBV5-1	.	TRBJ1-2	CASSARGTQLYGYTF	TGCGCCAGCAGCGCCCGAGGGACACAGCTCTATGGCTACACCTTC
.	TRBV6-6	.	TRBJ1-2	CASSYEAGNGYTF	TGTGCCAGCAGTTACGAGGCCGGGAATGGCTACACCTTC
.	TRBV6-6	.	TRBJ1-6	CASGQSYNSPLHF	TGTGCCAGCGGACAGTCCTATAATTCACCCCTCCACTTT
.	TRBV28	.	TRBJ2-7	CASSLGRVGEQYF	TGTGCCAGCAGTTTAGGCAGGGTGGGCGAGCAGTACTTC
.	TRBV28	.	TRBJ2-2	CASSLYRGNTGELFF	TGTGCCAGCAGTTTATATCGGGGGAACACCGGGGAGCTGTTTTTT
medium-sized	TRBV7-6	TRBD1	TRBJ1-6	CASSSLTGSNSPLHF	TGTGCCAGCAGCTCATTGACAGGGAGTAATTCACCCCTCCACTTT
.	TRBV7-2	TRBD2	TRBJ2-1	CASSLKTSGGANEQFF	TGTGCCAGCAGCTTAAAGACTAGCGGGGGGGCCAATGAGCAGTTCTTC
.	TRBV4-2	.	TRBJ2-1	CASSQQAAGSNEQFF	TGTGCCAGCAGCCAACAAGCGGCCGGCTCCAATGAGCAGTTCTTC
.	TRBV6-1	.	TRBJ2-2	CASSEGRISTGELFF	TGTGCCAGCAGTGAGGGCAGGATCTCAACCGGGGAGCTGTTTTTT
.	TRBV19	.	TRBJ2-7	CASSPLAGLYEQYF	TGTGCCAGTAGTCCTTTGGCAGGACTCTACGAGCAGTACTTC
once	TRBV5-1	TRBD1	TRBJ2-7	CASRGQGPYEQYF	TGCGCCAGCAGGGGACAGGGGCCCTACGAGCAGTACTTC